These T cell receptor beta chains were read from a single sample in a study of blood T cell repertoires in COVID-19. Sequenced by immunoSEQ multiplex PCR; TCRdb stores in-frame clones only, minus some. The sample consists of over 200,000 clones, 80% to 85% of them appearing once. Specimen: peripheral blood. The receptors come from a man in his forties or fifties with acute or convalescent COVID-19. CDR3s include the opening cysteine and the closing phenylalanine or tryptophan. D genes are given only for firm matches. The size field is filled for only some rows; it gives once, few, many or a size class.

J,V,D,size,DNA,CDR3
TRBJ1-5,TRBV19,NA,NA,TGTGCCAGTATCCCCGGGAGGGGGCAGCCCCAGCATTTT,CASIPGRGQPQHF
TRBJ1-2,TRBV7-9,TRBD1,few,TGTGCCAGCGCCCCGGGACAGAACTATGGCTACACCTTC,CASAPGQNYGYTF
TRBJ2-7,TRBV5-5,TRBD1,NA,TGTGCCAGCAGCTTGCGGGACAGGAGGCTAGAGTACGAGCAGTACTTC,CASSLRDRRLEYEQYF
TRBJ1-2,TRBV3-1/TRBV3-2,NA,NA,TGTGCCAGCAGCCAAGATCCGGCCTTGAGAGGGGGCTACACCTTC,CASSQDPALRGGYTF
TRBJ2-1,TRBV6-4,NA,NA,TGTGCCAGCAGAGATGCAGGGGAACATGAGCAGTTCTTC,CASRDAGEHEQFF
TRBJ1-4,TRBV2,NA,NA,TGTGCCAGCAGTGAACAGGGGCCAACTAATGAAAAACTGTTTTTT,CASSEQGPTNEKLFF
TRBJ1-6,TRBV20-1,NA,NA,TGCAGTGCTAGTTTCAGGGGAAATTCACCCCTCCACTTT,CSASFRGNSPLHF
TRBJ2-1,TRBV5-4,NA,NA,TGTGCCAGCAGCGCAGACACGAGCTCCTACAATGAGCAGTTCTTC,CASSADTSSYNEQFF
TRBJ2-6,TRBV29-1,NA,NA,TGCAGCGTTGTACAGGACAGCAACGTCCTGACTTTC,CSVVQDSNVLTF
TRBJ1-1,TRBV18,NA,NA,TGTGCCAGCTCACCTCAGGGGAGCGGAAACACTGAAGCTTTCTTT,CASSPQGSGNTEAFF
TRBJ1-1,TRBV29-1,TRBD1,NA,TGCAGCGGACGACAGGGAACTGAAGCTTTCTTT,CSGRQGTEAFF
TRBJ2-1,TRBV3-1/TRBV3-2,NA,NA,TGTGCCAGCAGCCAAGATATAAACTTAAATGAGCAGTTCTTC,CASSQDINLNEQFF
TRBJ2-1,TRBV18,NA,NA,TGTGCCAGCTCACCACCGTCCAGGGGTGATGAGCAGTTCTTC,CASSPPSRGDEQFF
TRBJ2-2,TRBV20-1,TRBD2,NA,TGCAGTGCTAGTACTAGCGGGACCACCGGGGAGCTGTTTTTT,CSASTSGTTGELFF
TRBJ2-4,TRBV3-1/TRBV3-2,TRBD2,NA,TGTGCCAGCAGCTTTTCTAGCGGGCGAGGAAACATTCAGTACTTC,CASSFSSGRGNIQYF
TRBJ2-7,TRBV5-1,TRBD1,NA,TGCGCCAGCAGCCCTCGACAGGGGAGCTCCTACGAGCAGTACTTC,CASSPRQGSSYEQYF
TRBJ1-5,TRBV7-9,TRBD1,NA,TGTGCCAGCAGCCTGGGACAGTCGGATCAGCCCCAGCATTTT,CASSLGQSDQPQHF
TRBJ1-1,TRBV6-5,TRBD1,once,TGTGCCAGCAGTAACAGGGGCGGGGGGACTGAAGCTTTCTTT,CASSNRGGGTEAFF
TRBJ2-4,TRBV19,TRBD1,NA,TGTGCCAGTAGGGGGACAGCAGCCAAAAACATTCAGTACTTC,CASRGTAAKNIQYF
TRBJ1-2,TRBV12-3/TRBV12-4,NA,few,TGTGCCAGCAGCAGGACTGCGAACTATGGCTACACCTTC,CASSRTANYGYTF
TRBJ2-1,TRBV18,TRBD2,NA,TGTGCCAGCTCACCACCGCGGCGGGAGGGCCTTGGGTATGAGCAGTTCTTC,CASSPPRREGLGYEQFF
TRBJ2-3,TRBV27,NA,few,TGTGCCAGCAGCCCTGGACCCGGACAGCGTTCTGCAGATACGCAGTATTTT,CASSPGPGQRSADTQYF
TRBJ2-7,TRBV19,TRBD1,NA,TGTGCCAGTAGTCCCCAAGGACAGGCGTACGAGCAGTACTTC,CASSPQGQAYEQYF
TRBJ1-1,TRBV15,NA,NA,TGTGCCACCAGCTTCCAGACAGGTCTCACTGAAGCTTTCTTT,CATSFQTGLTEAFF
TRBJ2-5,TRBV25-1,TRBD1,once,TGTGCCAGCAGTACCAGGACAGGGGGCCAAGAGACCCAGTACTTC,CASSTRTGGQETQYF
TRBJ2-1,TRBV12-3/TRBV12-4,NA,few,TGTGCCAGCAGTTTAGCGCGGATCAATGAGCAGTTCTTC,CASSLARINEQFF
TRBJ2-5,TRBV10-3,NA,NA,TGTGCCATCAGTGATCCCGGGACTGCAAGAGAGACCCAGTACTTC,CAISDPGTARETQYF
TRBJ1-6,TRBV3-1/TRBV3-2,TRBD1,NA,TGTGCCAGCAGCCAGCTGACAGGGGATAATTCACCCCTCCACTTT,CASSQLTGDNSPLHF
TRBJ2-1,TRBV29-1,NA,once,TGCAGCGTTGTCACCTACAATGAGCAGTTCTTC,CSVVTYNEQFF
TRBJ2-5,TRBV29-1,NA,NA,TGCAGCGTTGAACCGTCAGAGACCCAGTACTTC,CSVEPSETQYF
TRBJ2-7,TRBV5-1,TRBD1,NA,TGCGCCAGCAGCTTGGACGGGACAGGAGCCTACGAGCAGTACTTC,CASSLDGTGAYEQYF